This T cell receptor beta chain was identified in a study of blood T cells in healthy people across ages. Study-wide results and limits: Compared with aged donors, long-lived donors showed fewer expanded clones, suggesting selection. Strong correlation was found linking TCR beta diversity to naive T cell percentage.

A few counts support this clonotype. Its specificity is not known. Deletions cut 2 bases from V and 4 bases from J, with 18 bases between. Germline CDR1 is LGHNA and CDR2 is YNFKEQ. The CDR3 contains 16 residues. A sample-barcoded 5' primer and a J-beta primer mix were used in a second PCR of about 7 to 12 cycles. A tag from a template-switch adaptor with 12 random nucleotides marked each cDNA molecule. MiXCR, applied by TCRdb to the 5' RACE reads, yields one record per CDR3 protein. This sample has about 1,500,000 distinct CDR3 sequences, with 28% found just once. The TCR was taken from a woman aged 25 to 45 in good health. The chain employs TRBV4-2 and TRBJ2-7; no reliable D call. The sequenced material came from blood. The CDR3 protein is CASSQSGHQVGYEQYF. CDR3 coding DNA: TGTGCCAGCAGCCAAAGTGGGCATCAGGTTGGGTACGAGCAGTACTTC.